The 27 T cell receptor beta chains given below trace back to one sample, sequenced in a study of cytomegalovirus exposure and HLA in healthy donors. This PCR relied on a set of 60 Vbeta primers and 13 Jbeta primers. Sequenced by immunoSEQ multiplex PCR; TCRdb stores in-frame clones only, minus some. Of roughly 100,000 clones listed, 80% to 85% were seen once; the top ten hold roughly 6.9%. Sample: PBMCs. Source of these receptors: a man younger than 45 in good health and CMV-seropositive.

The V call is TRBV5-1, the J call TRBJ2-7; TRBD1 matches 9 bases. CDR1 is SGHRS and CDR2 is YFSETQ in the germline V gene. V trimming: 0 bases; J trimming: 7 bases; junction bases outside the gene matches: 8. This CDR3 is built from 15 residues. The CDR3 bases are TGCGCCAGCAGCTTGGGACAGGGGGTTTCGGGGGAGCAGTACTTC. It encodes CASSLGQGVSGEQYF.

This sequence joins TRBV11-2 and TRBJ2-7; 8 nucleotides agree with TRBD1. Losses at the gene ends were 5 bases for V and 6 bases for J; bases not matched to a gene: 15. Germline V gene lookup returns CDR1 SGHAT and CDR2 FQNNGV. The CDR3 runs to 16 residues. The CDR3 loop reads CASSPRGNRGMVEQYF. The CDR3 DNA follows: TGTGCCAGCAGCCCGCGAGGGAACAGGGGGATGGTCGAGCAGTACTTC.

This clone has only a few counts. The chain joins TRBV4-1 to TRBJ1-2, with 9 positions matching TRBD1. From germline, CDR1 is MGHRA and CDR2 YSYEKL. The CDR3 totals 17 residues. With V trimmed by 2 bases and J by 6 bases, 13 bases remained unmatched. DNA for the CDR3: TGCGCCAGCAGCCAAACCCTGCGGGACAGGGATAAAGATGGCTACACCTTC. Translating gives CASSQTLRDRDKDGYTF.

The rearrangement uses TRBV7-3 and TRBJ2-2; 11 bases map to TRBD2. CDR3 length: 16 residues. With V trimmed by 5 bases and J by 5 bases, 7 bases remained unmatched. The germline V gene encodes CDR1 SGHTA and CDR2 FQGTGA. CDR3 nucleotides: TGTGCCAGCAGCATTAGCGGGGGGGCCGGTACCGGGGAGCTGTTTTTT. Translation: CASSISGGAGTGELFF. Filled out from reference TRBV7-3 and TRBJ2-2, the complete variable domain reads GAGVSQTPSNKVTEKGKYVELRCDPISGHTALYWYRQSLGQGPEFLIYFQGTGAADDSGLPNDRFFAVRPEGSVSTLKIQRTERGDSAVYLCASSISGGAGTGELFFGEGSRLTVL.

Concerning this clone itself: The junction shows a germline mismatch at one end, possibly a read error. This CDR3 reads CASSVGRGVSYGQYF. In DNA, the CDR3 is TGTGCCAGCAGCGTAGGGCGGGGGGTCTCCTACGGGCAGTACTTC. The V and J genes are TRBV9 and TRBJ2-7, with 8 bases aligning to TRBD2. Germline CDR1 reads SGDLS; CDR2 reads YYNGEE. The CDR3 contains 15 residues.

By share of the sample, this clone is medium-sized. This sequence joins TRBV6-4 and TRBJ2-3; 12 nucleotides align to TRBD2. The CDR3 is made up of 15 amino acids. Germline V gene data show CDR1 as MRHNA and CDR2 as SNTAGT. J lost 1 base, V lost 4 bases, and 0 bases had no gene match. The DNA for the CDR3 is TGTGCCAGCAGTGGACTAGCGGGGGGCACAGATACGCAGTATTTT. Protein sequence: CASSGLAGGTDTQYF.

This chain connects TRBV5-1 to TRBJ2-5, with 7 nucleotides matching TRBD1. Germline lookup yields CDR1 SGHRS and CDR2 YFSETQ. The CDR3 loop spans 14 amino acids. The V gene end was trimmed by 4 bases and the J gene end by 5 bases; junction bases not matched to a gene: 8. CDR3 coding DNA: TGCGCCAGCAGCACGACAGGGTACGGGGAGACCCAGTACTTC. It yields the protein CASSTTGYGETQYF. The full variable domain, in which reference TRBV5-1 and TRBJ2-5 provide the parts outside the CDR3, is KAGVTQTPRYLIKTRGQQVTLSCSPISGHRSVSWYQQTPGQGLQFLFEYFSETQRNKGNFPGRFSGRQFSNSRSEMNVSTLELGDSALYLCASSTTGYGETQYFGPGTRLLVL.

The J gene is TRBJ2-3, the V gene TRBV5-6, with D perhaps TRBD2 (5 bases). With 3 bases removed from V and 3 bases from J, the gap between germline ends came to 17 bases. This CDR3 comprises 16 residues. The germline V gene encodes CDR1 SGHDT and CDR2 YYEEEE. Here the CDR3 reads CASSSLPAVRTDTQYF. CDR3 DNA: TGTGCCAGCAGCTCCCTCCCAGCGGTGCGGACAGATACGCAGTATTTT.

As DNA, the CDR3 is TGCGCCAGCAGCTTGGACAGGACTGGAAACACCATATATTTT. Protein: CASSLDRTGNTIYF. The rearrangement uses TRBV5-1 and TRBJ1-3; the D gene is possibly TRBD1 (5 bases). The CDR3 spans 14 residues. V lost 0 bases and J 2 bases, leaving 6 bases between the germline ends. Germline V gene lookup returns CDR1 SGHRS and CDR2 YFSETQ.

This chain connects TRBV7-9 to TRBJ1-4; TRBD1 matches at 8 bases. The CDR3 totals 15 residues. The V gene's germline CDR1 is SEHNR and CDR2 FQNEAQ (reference sequence). With 5 bases clipped from V and 7 bases from J, the junction kept 9 bases outside the gene matches. The CDR3 coding sequence is TGTGCCAGCAGCCCCGACAGGGGTAGGAGTGAAAAACTGTTTTTT. Protein sequence: CASSPDRGRSEKLFF.

The chain uses TRBV19 and TRBJ1-2, with 8 positions matching TRBD1. Germline V gene data show CDR1 as LNHDA and CDR2 as SQIVND (reference sequence). The CDR3 has 13 amino acids. Unmatched junction bases numbered 4, after V lost 6 bases and J lost 4 bases. The CDR3 DNA follows: TGTGCCAGTAGGGGAACAGGGGGCTATGGCTACACCTTC. Translated, it gives CASRGTGGYGYTF.

This clone showed up just a few times. No conserved phenylalanine or tryptophan ends this CDR3, so it is likely a read error. The J gene is TRBJ1-2, the V gene TRBV11-1; D not certain. CDR1 is SGHAT, CDR2 FQDESV, per germline (reference sequence). With 0 bases removed from V and 8 bases from J, the gap between germline ends came to 13 bases. There are 14 residues in the CDR3. CDR3 DNA: TGTGCCAGCAGCTTAGCCCCGGGAGCAGGCGGCTACACCGTC. It is translated as CASSLAPGAGGYTV.

J is TRBJ1-5 and V is TRBV6-1; D gene uncertain. The V and J ends lost 10 bases and 3 bases respectively, with 19 bases between them. Per germline, CDR1 MNHNS and CDR2 SASEGT. This CDR3 comprises 15 residues. CDR3 sequence reads: CATPLRAAHNQPQHF. The CDR3 DNA follows: TGTGCCACCCCCCTGCGGGCAGCGCACAATCAGCCCCAGCATTTT.

The chain links TRBV11-2 to TRBJ2-7, with TRBD2 identical over 8 bases. The CDR3 length is 13 residues. With 5 bases clipped from V and 2 bases from J, the junction kept 2 bases outside the gene matches. In germline, CDR1 is SGHAT, CDR2 FQNNGV. The CDR3 sequence: CASSQGLAYEQYF. Written as DNA, the CDR3 is TGTGCCAGCAGCCAGGGACTAGCCTACGAGCAGTACTTC.

This sequence joins TRBV4-2 and TRBJ2-1; 10 bases map to TRBD2. This CDR3 region has 20 residues. V lost 0 bases, J lost 0 bases, and 11 bases stayed unmatched. The germline gives CDR1 LGHNA, CDR2 YNFKEQ. As DNA, the CDR3 is TGTGCCAGCAGCCAAGAACCCGTAGCGGGGGGCGGCCTCTCCTACAATGAGCAGTTCTTC. Its translation is CASSQEPVAGGGLSYNEQFF.

The table lists this clone with a count of one. The chain has TRBV15 and TRBJ1-4; a weak D match, TRBD1 (6 bases). Germline CDR1 is LNHNV and CDR2 is YYDKDF (reference sequence). V was clipped by 3 bases and J by 8 bases, with 22 bases between them. The CDR3 runs 17 residues. CDR3 residues: CATSSIPVGAVGEKLFF. The CDR3 DNA follows: TGTGCCACCAGCAGCATACCTGTGGGGGCCGTGGGGGAAAAACTGTTTTTT.

This chain uses TRBV7-2 with TRBJ1-3; 10 bases fit TRBD1. The V and J ends lost 5 bases and 7 bases, in that order; junction bases with no gene match: 2. The CDR3 runs 13 residues. CDR1 is SGHTA, CDR2 FQGNSA, per germline. The DNA for the CDR3 is TGTGCCAGCAGCCGGGGACAGGGGAACACCATATATTTT. It specifies CASSRGQGNTIYF.

This chain uses TRBV29-1 with TRBJ1-2, with D possibly being TRBD1 (6 bases). The germline gives CDR1 SQVTM, CDR2 ANQGSEA. CDR3 length equals 14 residues. Trimming left V 0 bases short and J 8 bases short, with 16 bases between. The DNA for the CDR3 is TGCAGCGTTGAAGATCTTTCCAGGGGTGGGGGCTACACCTTC. Translating it yields CSVEDLSRGGGYTF.

This chain uses TRBV28 with TRBJ1-2; 7 nucleotides agree with TRBD1. There are 13 residues in the CDR3. CDR1 is MDHEN and CDR2 is SYDVKM in the germline V gene. V gave up 6 bases and J gave up 8 bases; unmatched junction bases: 9. The DNA of the CDR3 is TGTGCCAGCAGAGGGGGAAGGGGGCTCGGCTACACCTTC. Translated: CASRGGRGLGYTF.

The chain recombines TRBV4-2 with TRBJ2-7; 8 nucleotides agree with TRBD1. The CDR3 covers 16 residues. Germline loops: CDR1 LGHNA, CDR2 YNFKEQ. V dropped 0 bases and J dropped 3; count of bases not matched to a gene: 7. The CDR3 DNA reads TGTGCCAGCAGCCAAGATTCCGGGACAGGTGGCTACGAGCAGTACTTC. Translating it yields CASSQDSGTGGYEQYF.

The chain uses TRBV5-6 and TRBJ2-5, with 8 bases lining up with TRBD2. This CDR3 is 15 amino acids long. V shed 4 bases, J shed 5 bases, and the junction held 10 bases outside the gene matches. Germline-derived CDR1 and CDR2 are SGHDT and YYEEEE. The CDR3 loop reads CASSLQRGGTETQYF. As DNA, the CDR3 is TGTGCCAGCAGCCTGCAACGGGGGGGGACGGAGACCCAGTACTTC.

This rearrangement joins TRBV7-2 to TRBJ2-1, with D possibly TRBD2 on 5 matching bases. Germline values: CDR1 SGHTA, CDR2 FQGNSA. CDR3 size: 13 residues. The V end was cut by 5 bases, the J end by 5 bases, with 10 bases between. The chain's CDR3 is CASSPPGNNEQFF. The CDR3, as DNA: TGTGCCAGCAGCCCGCCCGGGAACAATGAGCAGTTCTTC.

The chain carries TRBV28 and TRBJ2-7; 9 bases map to TRBD1. Germline values: CDR1 MDHEN, CDR2 SYDVKM. Trimming at V came to 5 bases and at J to 2 bases, leaving 7 bases not matched to a gene. The CDR3 loop spans 15 amino acids. CDR3 coding DNA: TGTGCCAGCAGTCCTTCCGGGACAGGGACCTACGAGCAGTACTTC. Its protein is CASSPSGTGTYEQYF.

This clone showed up just once. The chain carries TRBV14 and TRBJ1-1; D perhaps matches TRBD1 (5 bases). The germline gives CDR1 SGHDN, CDR2 FVKESK. The CDR3 is 14 residues long. V was pared by 4 bases and J by 0 bases, with 9 bases between. CDR3 sequence reads: CASSRQPMNTEAFF. The CDR3 DNA is TGTGCCAGCAGCCGACAGCCGATGAACACTGAAGCTTTCTTT.

This chain uses TRBV2 with TRBJ2-3; weak D call: TRBD2 (6 bases). The CDR3 contains 14 residues. V was shortened by 7 bases and J by 7 bases, with 18 bases between the two germline ends. Germline values: CDR1 SNHLY, CDR2 FYNNEI. CDR3 residues: CASTQARRGNTQYF. The CDR3, as DNA: TGTGCCAGCACCCAAGCGAGGAGGGGAAATACGCAGTATTTT.

This chain uses TRBV30 with TRBJ1-6, with TRBD1 matching 10 bases. The CDR3 consists of 16 residues. Per germline, CDR1 GTSNPN and CDR2 SVGIG (reference sequence). Losses at the gene ends were 6 bases for V and 10 bases for J; bases not matched to a gene: 15. The CDR3, as DNA: TGTGCCTGCCGGGACAGGGGAGGGGGAAGCAGCTCACCCCTCCACTTT. This sequence encodes CACRDRGGGSSSPLHF.

This clone has a single count. The J gene is TRBJ2-5, the V gene TRBV27; 11 nucleotides agree with TRBD1. The V segment lost 2 bases and the J segment 6 bases; nucleotides outside the gene matches: 5. Germline V lookup: CDR1 MNHEY, CDR2 SMNVEV (reference sequence). This CDR3 has 15 amino acids. In DNA, the CDR3 is TGTGCCAGCAGTTTAGGGGACAGGGGGGTAAAGACCCAGTACTTC. Its translation: CASSLGDRGVKTQYF.